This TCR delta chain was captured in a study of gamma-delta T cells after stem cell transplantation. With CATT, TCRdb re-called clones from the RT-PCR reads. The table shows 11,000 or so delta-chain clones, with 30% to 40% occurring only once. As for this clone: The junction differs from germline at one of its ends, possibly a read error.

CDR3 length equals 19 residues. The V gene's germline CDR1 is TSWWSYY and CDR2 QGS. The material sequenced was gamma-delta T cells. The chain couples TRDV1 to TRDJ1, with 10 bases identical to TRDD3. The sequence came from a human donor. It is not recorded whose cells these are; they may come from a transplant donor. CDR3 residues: CAIGSGGLPYWGMTDKLIF. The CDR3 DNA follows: TGTGCTATTGGGTCCGGGGGGCTCCCCTACTGGGGGATGACCGATAAACTCATCTTT.